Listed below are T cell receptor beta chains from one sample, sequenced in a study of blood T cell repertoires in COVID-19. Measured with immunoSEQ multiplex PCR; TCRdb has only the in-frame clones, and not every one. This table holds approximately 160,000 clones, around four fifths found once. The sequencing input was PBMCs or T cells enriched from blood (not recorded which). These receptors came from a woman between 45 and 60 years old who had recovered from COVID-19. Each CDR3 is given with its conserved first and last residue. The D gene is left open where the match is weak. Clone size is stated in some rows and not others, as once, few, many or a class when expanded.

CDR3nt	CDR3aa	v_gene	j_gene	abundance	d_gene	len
TGTGCCAGCAGCTTAAGGGGCCAATTGGGAGAAAAACTGTTTTTT	CASSLRGQLGEKLFF	TRBV7-9	TRBJ1-4	NA	NA	15
TGTGCCAGCAGCCCATCGACAGGGGGCATCTCTGAAGCTTTCTTT	CASSPSTGGISEAFF	TRBV7-3	TRBJ1-1	NA	TRBD1	15
TGTGCCAGCAGTTTATCAGGGAGGGCCCTTGGAGATACGCAGTATTTT	CASSLSGRALGDTQYF	TRBV28	TRBJ2-3	NA	TRBD2	16
TGTGCCAGCAGCCCGCGGGACAGGGGCTTACCAGCTTTCTTT	CASSPRDRGLPAFF	TRBV3-1/TRBV3-2	TRBJ1-1	NA	TRBD1	14
TGTGCCAGCAGGCCGGGGGAAAACGGCGGCTACACCTTC	CASRPGENGGYTF	TRBV2	TRBJ1-2	once	NA	13
TGCGCCAGCAGCTCCTCCGGGACAGACTTGGTGGCTGAAAAACTGTTTTTT	CASSSSGTDLVAEKLFF	TRBV5-1	TRBJ1-4	NA	TRBD1	17
TGTGCCAGCAGGGCCCGGACAGGGGGTTATGAAAAACTGTTTTTT	CASRARTGGYEKLFF	TRBV2	TRBJ1-4	NA	TRBD1	15
TGCAGCGTTGGAGGGATGCGTCAAGATACGCAGTATTTT	CSVGGMRQDTQYF	TRBV29-1	TRBJ2-3	NA	NA	13
TGTGCCAGCAGACTGCTAGCGGGAGGGTCCTACAATGAGCAGTTCTTC	CASRLLAGGSYNEQFF	TRBV2	TRBJ2-1	once	TRBD2	16
TGTGCCAGTAGTTTCCAAGCGGGTCCAAACACGCAGTATTTT	CASSFQAGPNTQYF	TRBV19	TRBJ2-3	NA	NA	14
TGTGCCAGCGCCATGACTAGTGACGGAGAGACCCAGTACTTC	CASAMTSDGETQYF	TRBV18	TRBJ2-5	NA	NA	14
TGTGCCAGCAGCCAAGATCTCCCGGAGACCCAGTACTTC	CASSQDLPETQYF	TRBV4-2	TRBJ2-5	few	NA	13
TGTGCCACCAGTGATTGGGGCCACGGAAGCTATGGCTACACCTTC	CATSDWGHGSYGYTF	TRBV24-1	TRBJ1-2	NA	NA	15
TGTGCCAGCAGCCAAAAATCGGCAGGGGGAGGCACAGATACGCAGTATTTT	CASSQKSAGGGTDTQYF	TRBV3-1/TRBV3-2	TRBJ2-3	NA	TRBD1	17
TGTGCCAGTAGTACCCTTAGAGGGAGGGTAAACACCGGGGAGCTGTTTTTT	CASSTLRGRVNTGELFF	TRBV19	TRBJ2-2	once	TRBD2	17
TGCGCCAGCGGACAGGTGAGCTCCTACAATGAGCAGTTCTTC	CASGQVSSYNEQFF	TRBV5-1	TRBJ2-1	NA	TRBD1	14
TGTGCCAGCTCACTCAAGGAGACCACTGAAGCTTTCTTT	CASSLKETTEAFF	TRBV18	TRBJ1-1	NA	NA	13
TGCGCCAGCAGCTTGTCTAGCGGGATGACAGATACGCAGTATTTT	CASSLSSGMTDTQYF	TRBV5-1	TRBJ2-3	NA	TRBD2	15
TGTGCCAGCAGTACCGGGACTATCAATGAGCAGTTCTTC	CASSTGTINEQFF	TRBV6-5	TRBJ2-1	NA	TRBD2	13
TGTGCCAGCAGTTTAAAGGGGAAAGGCTACACCTTC	CASSLKGKGYTF	TRBV28	TRBJ1-2	NA	NA	12
TGTGCCAGCAGCCGATTACTAGCGGGAGGGCCCGGCGGGGAGCTGTTTTTT	CASSRLLAGGPGGELFF	TRBV3-1/TRBV3-2	TRBJ2-2	NA	TRBD2	17
TGTGCCAGCTCACCTCAGAAGGTAGTACAGAATGAAAAACTGTTTTTT	CASSPQKVVQNEKLFF	TRBV18	TRBJ1-4	NA	NA	16
TGTGCCAGCAGCGTCTATTCCGGGGAGCTGTTTTTT	CASSVYSGELFF	TRBV9	TRBJ2-2	once	NA	12
TGTGCCATCAGAGTCGGGGCGGGACCCTACGAGCAGTACTTC	CAIRVGAGPYEQYF	TRBV10-3	TRBJ2-7	NA	NA	14
TGTGCCAGCAGTTTTGACAGGGAATACGAGCAGTACTTC	CASSFDREYEQYF	TRBV2	TRBJ2-7	NA	TRBD1	13
TGTGCCAGCAGCCCCGGGAATGAAGCTTTCTTT	CASSPGNEAFF	TRBV25-1	TRBJ1-1	NA	NA	11
TGTGCCAGCTCACCCGGGAGGGGCGTCAATGAGCAGTTCTTC	CASSPGRGVNEQFF	TRBV18	TRBJ2-1	NA	TRBD2	14
TGCGCCAGCAGCTTGGTTTACCCCGTGGCGGGGCTTCGGTACCTAAATGAGCAGTTCTTC	CASSLVYPVAGLRYLNEQFF	TRBV5-1	TRBJ2-1	NA	NA	20
TGTGCCAGCAGCTTAAAGGGCGACAGGAATGAAAAACTGTTTTTT	CASSLKGDRNEKLFF	TRBV7-6	TRBJ1-4	NA	NA	15
TGTGCCAGCAGTTTTCCCGGTGAGCAGTTCTTC	CASSFPGEQFF	TRBV12-3/TRBV12-4	TRBJ2-1	few	NA	11
TGTGCCAGCAGCCCCCTCCCGGGACAGGTCTCCATGGAACAAGAGACCCAGTACTTC	CASSPLPGQVSMEQETQYF	TRBV6-2/TRBV6-3	TRBJ2-5	NA	TRBD1	19
TGTGCCAGCAGTTACGGTGGAACGGGGGTGAGAGCTGAAGCTTTCTTT	CASSYGGTGVRAEAFF	TRBV6-5	TRBJ1-1	NA	NA	16
TGTTGTTCGAGACAAGCGAACACTGAAGCTTTCTTT	CCSRQANTEAFF	TRBV25-1	TRBJ1-1	NA	NA	12
TGTGCCAGCAGCTTAATCGAGGTTAATTCACCCCTCCACTTT	CASSLIEVNSPLHF	TRBV7-2	TRBJ1-6	NA	NA	14
TGTGCCAGCAGCCCGGACAGGGGCCCTACCGGGGAGCTGTTTTTT	CASSPDRGPTGELFF	TRBV6-5	TRBJ2-2	NA	TRBD1	15
TGTGCCACGGCTAGAACAGATACGCAGTATTTT	CATARTDTQYF	TRBV24-1	TRBJ2-3	NA	NA	11
TGTGCCAGTAGTATAAACAGTGTACAGCCCCAGCATTTT	CASSINSVQPQHF	TRBV19	TRBJ1-5	few	NA	13
TGTGCCAGCAGTGAAGCGAAAACTTTTAACTATGGCTACACCTTC	CASSEAKTFNYGYTF	TRBV6-1	TRBJ1-2	NA	NA	15
TGTGCCAGTAGTACCTCGACCTGGAGCGGCTACGAGCAGTACTTC	CASSTSTWSGYEQYF	TRBV19	TRBJ2-7	NA	NA	15
TGCGCCAGCAGTGGTAGCGGGGGAGGAACAGATACGCAGTATTTT	CASSGSGGGTDTQYF	TRBV10-2	TRBJ2-3	NA	TRBD2	15
TGCGCCAGCAGCCAAGAAGGGACTAGCGGCTACGAGCAGTACTTC	CASSQEGTSGYEQYF	TRBV4-1	TRBJ2-7	NA	TRBD2	15
TGTGCCAGCAGTTTACGGAGCGCAAGCGCCACAGATACGCAGTATTTT	CASSLRSASATDTQYF	TRBV28	TRBJ2-3	once	NA	16
TGTGCCAGCAGTTTGGCAACTGGCTACACCTTC	CASSLATGYTF	TRBV28	TRBJ1-2	NA	NA	11
TGTGCCAGCAGCTTAACTTCTACGGGAGTGGGGGAGCAGTACTTC	CASSLTSTGVGEQYF	TRBV11-2	TRBJ2-7	NA	NA	15
TGCGCCAGCAGCTTTGGCAGGGTTAATGAAAAACTGTTTTTT	CASSFGRVNEKLFF	TRBV5-1	TRBJ1-4	NA	NA	14
TGTGCCAGCAGCTTTATACGCGGGGCGAACACAGATACGCAGTATTTT	CASSFIRGANTDTQYF	TRBV7-9	TRBJ2-3	NA	NA	16
TGCGCCAGCAGCCCTAGCGGGCGTCAAACAGATACGCAGTATTTT	CASSPSGRQTDTQYF	TRBV5-1	TRBJ2-3	few	TRBD2	15